This T cell receptor beta chain was sequenced in a study of T cells after yellow fever vaccination. Via MiXCR, TCRdb re-called the 5' RACE reads, giving one row per CDR3 protein. The repertoire includes some 73,000 distinct CDR3 sequences, just under 8% of them detected once, and 35% to 45% sits in the top ten. CDR1 and CDR2 (germline): LNHNV, YYDKDF (reference sequence). The trim removed 3 bases at V and 2 bases at J, leaving 8 bases unmatched. The CDR3 contains 17 residues. Only a few counts were recorded for this clonotype. The clonotype was recovered from a man younger than 45 who received the YFV17D yellow fever vaccine. The sample consisted of CD8+ T cells sorted from PBMCs, taken on the day of the yellow fever booster vaccination. The V call is TRBV15, the J call TRBJ2-7; TRBD1 matches 12 bases. Here the CDR3 reads CATSSGSRDRGPYEQYF. CDR3 sequence (DNA): TGTGCCACCAGCAGTGGGTCCCGGGACAGGGGGCCCTACGAGCAGTACTTC.